The clone carrying this T cell receptor beta chain has a handful of counts. This sample stems from a study of T-cell reconstitution after alpha-beta-depleted transplantation in children. Researchers prepared the TCRbeta library using unique molecular identifiers, the study reports. TCRdb processed the PCR reads anew with MiXCR; each CDR3 protein has one entry. This sample yields 550,000 to 600,000 distinct CDR3 sequences, of which 23% are seen a single time; roughly an eighth belongs to the top ten. Sequences were derived from PBMCs, mostly from graft donor cells, sampled 360 days after TCRalphabeta/CD19-depleted stem cell transplant. This sequence was found in a boy in the first two years of life who had a stem cell transplant for acute myeloid leukemia, so the T cells may come from the graft donor.

This CDR3 reads CATLYGANVLTF. The CDR3 DNA follows: TGTGCCACCCTTTATGGGGCCAACGTCCTGACTTTC. The chain links TRBV25-1 to TRBJ2-6, with unresolved D. Trimming removed 10 bases from V and 3 bases from J, with 7 bases in between. The CDR3 loop spans 12 amino acids. The germline CDR1 and CDR2 sequences are MGHDK and SYGVNS.